This TCR beta chain was obtained from a study of T cell clones after liver transplantation. Study details: Third-party-reactive TCRbeta sequences from pre-transplant mixed lymphocyte reactions served as antigen-independent comparators.

Profiled with immunoSEQ multiplex PCR; TCRdb holds only in-frame clones, not every one. The table has 20,000 to 30,000 clones, roughly 69% seen once. Only a few counts were recorded for this clone. CDR1 and CDR2 from the germline V gene are LNHDA and SQIVND (reference sequence). The ends were cut back, 5 bases at V and 9 bases at J, with 17 bases in the middle. The CDR3 runs 14 residues. This TCR was recovered from a human donor who received a liver transplant. The chain recombines TRBV19 with TRBJ2-1, with D possibly being TRBD1 (5 bases). Sequencing was performed on CD4+ T cells from blood, taken before liver transplant. The CDR3 is CASSGKYKRGEQFF. The CDR3, as DNA: TGTGCCAGTAGTGGGAAATATAAAAGGGGTGAGCAGTTCTTC.